The next 10 T cell receptor beta chains were all read from a single sample in a study of a mutant IDH1 vaccine in newly diagnosed glioma. These receptors' targets are unknown. Only in-frame clones appear in the TCRdb table, and some are missing; sequencing was by immunoSEQ multiplex PCR. Of some 21,000 clones listed, 84% were seen once; the top ten hold roughly 2.8%. Indicated time point: week 47, end of study. A 20-mer mutant IDH1 peptide at 300 ug was injected subcutaneously with topical imiquimod. Sequencing was performed on PBMCs, taken from a glioma patient whose treatment included an IDH1 peptide vaccine. Source of these receptors: a man in his forties with glioma.

The chain couples TRBV7-9 to TRBJ2-7, with TRBD1 as a possible D gene (8 bases). CDR3 length: 14 residues. Germline CDR1 reads SEHNR; CDR2 reads FQNEAQ (reference sequence). V was pared by 5 bases and J by 4 bases, with 15 bases between. CDR3 coding DNA: TGTGCCAGCAGCAGCACAGGGGGGGGTTACGAGCAGTACTTC. This sequence encodes CASSSTGGGYEQYF.

This clone came up once. The J gene is TRBJ2-2, the V gene TRBV27; D may be TRBD1 (5 bases). The CDR3 spans 15 residues. Germline loops: CDR1 MNHEY, CDR2 SMNVEV (reference sequence). Trimming shortened V by 2 bases and J by 8 bases, and 15 bases separated the two germline ends. In nucleotides, the CDR3 is TGTGCCAGCAGTTTAATTGGCAGGGTGCTGGGGGAGCTGTTTTTT. Encoded protein: CASSLIGRVLGELFF.

This chain links TRBV27 with TRBJ1-1; D may be TRBD1 (6 bases). The ends were cut back, 5 bases at V and 2 bases at J, with 12 bases in the middle. From germline, CDR1 is MNHEY and CDR2 SMNVEV (reference sequence). This CDR3 contains 14 residues. Written as DNA, the CDR3 is TGTGCCAGCAGTCCCGGACAGATTAACACTGAAGCTTTCTTT. Translation gives CASSPGQINTEAFF.

This clone was observed a few times. The chain employs TRBV4-1 and TRBJ1-1; no reliable D call. V gave up 0 bases and J gave up 0 bases, with 20 bases separating them. CDR1 MGHRA and CDR2 YSYEKL come from the germline V gene. There are 19 residues in the CDR3. The CDR3 nucleotides are TGCGCCAGCAGCCAAGATCCCCGGTCCCGAGGAGGGTTGAACACTGAAGCTTTCTTT. Protein: CASSQDPRSRGGLNTEAFF.

This clone was picked up one time. The chain uses TRBV5-1 and TRBJ1-5; TRBD1 might be the D (6 bases). CDR1 SGHRS and CDR2 YFSETQ come from the germline V gene. Trimming removed 3 bases at V and 1 base at J, with 11 bases between. The CDR3 contains 15 residues. The CDR3 coding sequence is TGCGCCAGCAGCTACTCCGGGACAAGCAATCAGCCCCAGCATTTT. This sequence encodes CASSYSGTSNQPQHF.

Turning to this clone: A junction boundary mismatches the germline segment, possibly from a read error. The chain couples TRBV6-5 to TRBJ2-6; D gene uncertain. Per germline, CDR1 MNHEY and CDR2 SVGAGI. This CDR3 has 13 amino acids. The CDR3, as DNA: TGTGCCAGCAGTCACTCTGGGGCCAACGTCCTGACTTTC. Translated: CASSHSGANVLTF.

This chain uses TRBV25-1 with TRBJ1-2, with 8 bases that match TRBD1. Germline-derived CDR1 and CDR2 are MGHDK and SYGVNS. V was pared by 6 bases and J by 2 bases, with 5 bases of the junction left unmatched. This CDR3 is 14 amino acids long. The CDR3 spells CASSLGQGNYGYTF. The CDR3 region has the DNA TGTGCCAGCAGCCTCGGACAGGGCAACTATGGCTACACCTTC.

The chain links TRBV18 to TRBJ1-1; D call uncertain. The V end lost 5 bases, the J end lost 0 bases, and 13 bases lay between the germline ends. Germline CDR1 KGHSH, CDR2 LQKENI. This CDR3 has 15 residues. The CDR3 nucleotides are TGTGCCAGCTCATCGGGGTCCCCCATGAACACTGAAGCTTTCTTT. This encodes CASSSGSPMNTEAFF.

This clone has only one observation. The J gene is TRBJ1-5, the V gene TRBV27; weak D call: TRBD1 (5 bases). From germline, CDR1 is MNHEY and CDR2 SMNVEV (reference sequence). CDR3 length equals 17 residues. V lost 3 bases and J lost 0, with 15 bases in between. CDR3 region: CASSFSGGPYSNQPQHF. The CDR3 coding sequence is TGTGCCAGCAGTTTTTCCGGGGGTCCTTATAGCAATCAGCCCCAGCATTTT.

The chain is built from TRBV9 and TRBJ2-2, with D possibly TRBD2 on 6 matching bases. This CDR3 has 15 residues. Germline V gives CDR1 SGDLS, CDR2 YYNGEE. The V and J ends lost 6 bases and 6 bases respectively, with 18 bases between them. For the CDR3, the DNA is TGTGCCAGCACCAAGGGAGGTTTGGGGGCCGGGGAGCTGTTTTTT. Protein: CASTKGGLGAGELFF.